This T cell receptor beta chain stems from a study of T cell clonality in common variable immunodeficiency. This clone was seen many times. The read terminates 3 residues before the CDR3 end, so the remaining end is supplied by the germline J gene. Germline CDR1 and CDR2: SQVTM and ANQGSEA. V trimming: 6 bases; J trimming: 5 bases; junction bases outside the gene matches: 3. There are 12 residues in the CDR3. Clones were read by immunoSEQ multiplex PCR, and TCRdb kept only the in-frame ones, dropping some. Sampling found around 45,000 clones, none seen once. J is TRBJ1-5 and V is TRBV29-1; TRBD1 aligns across 8 bases. Sequencing was carried out using peripheral blood mononuclear cells. This TCR came from a person aged 18 to 75 in good health. The sequenced CDR3 bases are TGCAGCGTAGAGACAGGGGATCAGCCC. This sequence encodes CSVETGDQP. The complete CDR3 reads CSVETGDQPQHF.